This TCR beta chain was profiled in a study of T cell clones after liver transplantation. The wider study: Standard immunosuppression, with no induction, continued until 12-24 months after transplant. Tolerant meant at least one year fully off immunosuppression without liver enzymes above twice normal.

Libraries were prepared by immunoSEQ multiplex PCR; TCRdb keeps only in-frame clonotypes and omits some of them. The sample yields roughly 100,000 clones, approximately 85% seen once. Germline V gene sequence: CDR1 SGHDT, CDR2 YYEEEE. The CDR3 loop spans 16 amino acids. J gave up 5 bases and V 4 bases, and 10 bases lay outside the gene matches. This sequence joins TRBV5-6 and TRBJ2-5; 11 positions agree with TRBD2. The origin of this receptor is a human donor who received a liver transplant. The sequences come from CD4+ T cells from blood, collected before liver transplant. CDR3 region: CASSTRVAGGLETQYF. As DNA, the CDR3 is TGTGCCAGCAGCACGAGGGTAGCGGGGGGGCTGGAGACCCAGTACTTC.